The 3 T cell receptor beta chains given below trace back to one sample, sequenced in a study of blood T cell repertoires in COVID-19. Sequenced by immunoSEQ multiplex PCR; TCRdb stores in-frame clones only, minus some. The sample lists approximately 200,000 clones, about 79% seen once, with 1.3% in the top ten. The sample was PBMCs or T cells enriched from blood (not recorded which). The origin of the receptors is a middle-aged woman with acute COVID-19.

This chain joins TRBV29-1 and TRBJ1-1; D is unclear. Trimming took 6 bases from V and 1 from J, leaving 15 bases between them. Germline V lookup: CDR1 SQVTM, CDR2 ANQGSEA. This CDR3 comprises 14 residues. This CDR3 reads CSVTHGRGNTEAFF. CDR3 in DNA: TGCAGCGTCACCCACGGGCGGGGGAACACTGAAGCTTTCTTT.

As for this clone: Other DNA sequences of this sample code for an identical CDR3. This chain uses TRBV5-4 with TRBJ2-1; TRBD2 aligns across 9 bases. With 5 bases clipped from V and 0 bases from J, the junction kept 3 bases outside the gene matches. This CDR3 has 15 amino acids. Germline assignment: CDR1 SGHNT and CDR2 YYREEE (reference sequence). The DNA of the CDR3 is TGTGCCAGCAGTTCACTAGCGGGCTCCTACAATGAGCAGTTCTTC. Its translation is CASSSLAGSYNEQFF.

V and J are TRBV12-5 and TRBJ1-5; D remains unclear. Germline V CDR1 and CDR2: LGHNT, FRNRAP. V lost 0 bases and J 5 bases, leaving 8 bases between the germline ends. The CDR3 is 14 residues long. CDR3 sequence: CASGLVLGDQPQHF. CDR3 bases: TGTGCTAGTGGTTTGGTACTTGGAGATCAGCCCCAGCATTTT.